The present entry profiles one TCR beta chain with its context. This clonotype has a handful of counts. Its antigen is still unknown. No base qualities exist here, and no much larger clone lies one base off it. The Immunoverse kit was used to build TCR libraries from approximately 410 ng RNA, with molecular barcoded adaptors covering alpha/delta and beta/gamma chains. TCR library preparation used the same RNA that went into transcriptome sequencing. Sequencing of TCR libraries was carried out on an Illumina HiSeq 4000 with 2 x 150 cycles. The authors' pipeline ran thus. TCR reads were aligned to human V, D, J and C references and assembled into CDR3 clonotypes with MiXCR, including quality filtering and error correction. Clonotype counts and gene usage diversity were analyzed with the tcR package in R. For inspection of raw mapping reads, RNA-seq reads were mapped by STAR aligner version 2.5.3a onto GRCh37 of the human genome. To test the effect of sequencing depth on detected clonotypes, IR-seq fastq files were randomly downsampled using Seqtk 1.3. The public sequencing data were trimmed at Q25 with fastp and processed into clonotypes with MiXCR by TCRdb, which kept only in-frame beta chains. Rows are combined by CDR3 protein, so each entry shows the most common genes and DNA. TCRdb's processing, not the authors' own work, is the source of the V and J calls. The table for this sample lists over 50,000 distinct CDR3 sequences; roughly a fifth of them were counted only once. The biggest ten clones account for roughly a tenth of the sample.

The data derive from a study of read filtering for tumor transcriptome and immune sequencing (dated by TCRdb to the early 2020s). Context from the whole study: The cohort had roughly 17 male and approximately 15 female patients with a mean age of about 71 years, ranging from roughly 45 to 80. Whole-transcriptome libraries were prepared with the TruSeq RNA Access Library Prep Kit after DNase treatment. Using the same bone marrow samples, the study ran both targeted immune repertoire sequencing and bulk whole-transcriptome sequencing and then compared the TCR repertoires from each method. Under revised international staging, about 8 patients fell into R-ISS I, 15 or so into R-ISS II and about 7 into R-ISS III. Per sample, about 3.5 to 11 million TCR-region mapped reads were obtained with IR-seq, compared with only about 80 to 1,400 with RNA-seq. As a main aim, a read-filtering strategy for immune repertoire data was addressed, with the specific question being whether clonotypes supported by a single read should be removed.

Every patient had bone marrow sampled at the time of active disease. Ficoll-Hypaque density gradient centrifugation was used to isolate the bone marrow mononuclear cells. Myeloma plasma cells were removed and CD138-negative cells were obtained by negative selection following labeling with CD138 magnetic microbeads on a MACS separator. The purity of the isolated cells was checked by flow cytometry with CD138 antibodies on an Attune NxT. Total RNA was extracted using TRIzol reagent and was quantified on a NanoDrop spectrophotometer. Paired RNA-seq and IR-seq were performed on each patient's CD138-negative bone marrow sample. The CDR3 has 14 amino acids, counting the end cysteine and phenylalanine. The CDR3 DNA has 42 bases and is translated from base 1. V gives up 1 base and J gives up 4 bases, and the segment between their germline ends measures 13 bases. CDR1 DFQATT and CDR2 SNEGSKA were looked up in the germline V gene (reference sequence).

General study outcomes and caveats: In IR-seq, single-read clonotypes were roughly 82% of clonotypes but approximately 3.2% of total reads; in RNA-seq they were about 70% of clonotypes and less than 45% of reads. The correlation between IR-seq and RNA-seq shared clonotype proportions rose when single-read clonotypes were removed. Compared with RNA-seq, IR-seq captured clonotypes at much greater depth and more reliably, and a smaller IR-seq throughput was enough to identify most of the shared clonotypes. The sorted CD138-negative fraction was composed of a mixed bone marrow immune population rather than of purified T cells.

This TCR was sampled from a donor aged 40 or over with multiple myeloma. Specimen: a population of CD138-negative cells sorted from bone marrow. What the cell subset or site label conveys for this sample: bone marrow mononuclear cells depleted of CD138+ plasma/myeloma cells by negative magnetic selection. Recombination connected TRBV20-1 to TRBJ1-2, with no confidently assigned D gene. Read as DNA, the sequence is TGCAGTGCTAGAGTCACGGGCCCCCTCTATGGCTACACCTTC. It translates as CSARVTGPLYGYTF.